The TCR beta chain under discussion was sequenced for a study of siplizumab effects on memory and regulatory T cells. This clone showed up just once. Antigen unknown. Every sample had approximately 100,000 of its TCR templates assayed. Clones were read by immunoSEQ multiplex PCR, and TCRdb kept only the in-frame ones, dropping some. The table lists around 100,000 clones, just over 90% of them singletons. The V gene end was trimmed by 5 bases and the J gene end by 7 bases; junction bases not matched to a gene: 4. The CDR3 loop spans 12 amino acids. Germline CDR1 is LNHDA and CDR2 is SQIVND (reference sequence). The study, taken as a whole, reports: The apparent diversity of naive T cells exceeded that of memory cells, and naive T cells seemed to make a major contribution to the alloresponse. Proliferating siplizumab-culture Tregs lacked confirmation of suppressive function. Under siplizumab, an average roughly 63% of mappable alloreactive CD4+ clones were Treg-derived, compared with 25% to 30% in controls.

Sequencing was done on a sample of Tregs sorted from blood. The chain has TRBV19 and TRBJ1-1; 7 nucleotides align to TRBD1. This clonotype was obtained from a human donor in good health. The CDR3 DNA reads as TGTGCCAGTAGTTCGGGACAGCGTGAAGCTTTCTTT. Translating it yields CASSSGQREAFF.